This T cell receptor (beta chain) was recorded in a study of blood T cells in healthy people across ages. Study findings and constraints: Naive and antigen-experienced cells were not separated, limiting conclusive comparison.

A second PCR, run for about 6 to 11 cycles, used a sample-barcoded 5' primer plus a J-beta primer mix. Each cDNA molecule, via a template-switch adaptor with 12 random nucleotides, was tagged. Researchers report that each sample yielded at least 2.5 million CDR3-containing paired-end reads. TCRdb reprocessed the 5' RACE reads with MiXCR, giving one entry per CDR3 protein. Here the sample spans about 1 million distinct CDR3 sequences, roughly 45% being singletons. Germline CDR1 is SGHDT and CDR2 is YYEEEE. V lost 3 bases and J lost 1, with 16 bases in between. The CDR3 totals 16 residues. To note about this clonotype: What it binds is not known.

Sequencing was performed on blood. The sequence derives from a woman in her sixties or seventies in good health. The chain couples TRBV5-6 to TRBJ2-5, with D possibly matching TRBD2 (6 bases). In DNA, the CDR3 is TGTGCCAGCAGCTGGACTAAGCGGGTATTCCAAGAGACCCAGTACTTC. Its protein is CASSWTKRVFQETQYF.